A single sample is the source of the 5 T cell receptor beta chains below, sequenced in a study of CD8 T cells in ankylosing spondylitis. TCRdb processed the 5' RACE reads anew with MiXCR; each CDR3 protein has one entry. This table has a few hundred thousand distinct CDR3 sequences, around 16% appearing once. Study results and limitations: What seemed typical of ankylosing spondylitis blood was a TCR beta motif built from roughly eight highly homologous variants.

Their cognate antigens are unknown. The specimen sequenced was blood, either unsorted or a sorted T cell fraction (not recorded which). The source is a male donor with ankylosing spondylitis.

The chain joins TRBV5-1 to TRBJ1-1; D is perhaps TRBD1 (6 bases). This CDR3 spans 14 amino acids. CDR1 is SGHRS, CDR2 YFSETQ, per germline. Trimming took 3 bases from V and 5 from J, leaving 14 bases between them. CDR3 nucleotides: TGCGCCAGCAGCTCCCTGGGGGGGCAGACTGAAGCTTTCTTT. This translates into CASSSLGGQTEAFF.

This clonotype appeared a few times. The V call is TRBV28, the J call TRBJ1-5; unclear D gene. The CDR3 is 14 residues long. The germline V gene has CDR1 MDHEN and CDR2 SYDVKM. V dropped 2 bases and J dropped 3 bases, with 8 bases sitting between them. The CDR3 DNA reads as TGTGCCAGCAGTTTACTCCAACTCAATCAGCCCCAGCATTTT. Translating it yields CASSLLQLNQPQHF. The full variable domain, rest sourced from reference TRBV28 and TRBJ1-5, is DVKVTQSSRYLVKRTGEKVFLECVQDMDHENMFWYRQDPGLGLRLIYFSYDVKMKEKGDIPEGYSVSREKKERFSLILESASTNQTSMYLCASSLLQLNQPQHFGDGTRLSIL.

There are a few counts of this clonotype. The V call is TRBV4-2, the J call TRBJ2-1; 8 bases are a match to TRBD2. The germline V gene has CDR1 LGHNA and CDR2 YNFKEQ. V gave up 4 bases and J gave up 9 bases; unmatched junction bases: 11. The CDR3 consists of 15 residues. This CDR3 reads CASSRNSGIGTEQFF. In DNA form, the CDR3 reads TGTGCCAGCAGCCGCAATAGCGGGATAGGGACTGAGCAGTTCTTC.

V gene TRBV29-1 combines with J gene TRBJ2-1; D possibly uses TRBD1 or TRBD2 (5 bases each). The CDR3 has 14 amino acids. V was pared by 7 bases and J by 5 bases, with 18 bases between. Germline V gene lookup returns CDR1 SQVTM and CDR2 ANQGSEA. The CDR3 reads CSAAPGPTNNEQFF. The CDR3, as DNA: TGCAGCGCAGCGCCGGGACCGACGAACAATGAGCAGTTCTTC.

The table lists this clonotype with many counts. The rearrangement joins TRBV29-1 to TRBJ2-7; D may be TRBD1 (5 bases). Trimming cost V 1 base and J 0 bases, with 13 bases left between them. This CDR3 spans 15 amino acids. The V gene's germline CDR1 is SQVTM and CDR2 ANQGSEA. CDR3 in amino acids: CSVEGVGQFSYEQYF. The CDR3 DNA is TGCAGCGTTGAAGGGGTGGGGCAGTTCTCCTACGAGCAGTACTTC.